This TCR beta chain was captured by sequencing in a study of blood T cell repertoires in COVID-19 (TCRdb year 2020). Looking at the study overall: The collaborator samples originated in the United States, Italy and Spain and spanned the acute and convalescent phases of COVID-19. The prospective study material was composed of cDNA or gDNA derived from T cells, B-cell-depleted T cells, or PBMCs. The dataset comprised deeply sampled blood TCRbeta repertoires from subjects exposed to, actively infected with, or recovered from COVID-19. A freely available public database, intended as a resource for researchers studying the immune response to SARS-CoV-2, is where the repertoires were released. Samples were obtained from the ongoing ImmuneRACE study (first 160 participants) and from over 1,000 subjects provided by 6 global collaborators. Nearly every sample came with metadata listing a de-identified subject ID, COVID-19 status, age in years and sex. Where HLA class I and class II types were available, the types were taken from metadata supplied by the sample provider, not from assay-based typing. Overall study outcomes, separate from this receptor: How much clinical and demographic metadata was included differed by source and by participant, and the metadata was provided uncurated.

Only one count was recorded for this clone. This receptor's antigen is unknown. Per-base qualities were not stored, and no clone one base away is much larger. The collaborating institutions used their own protocols to collect whole blood in K2EDTA tubes. Collaborator samples were shipped for TCRbeta analysis as frozen whole blood, isolated PBMCs, or DNA extracted from either sample type. In the germline V gene (reference sequence), CDR1 corresponds to SEHNR and CDR2 to FQNEAQ. V drops 3 bases and J drops 4 bases, leaving 8 bases in between. Taken from cysteine to phenylalanine, the CDR3 has 13 residues. The kept DNA is CDR3 alone, 39 bases in frame from the first base. TCRbeta CDR3 regions were amplified from genomic DNA by means of the immunoSEQ Assay, a bias-controlled multiplex PCR. From the authors' description of their analysis: Nucleated cell counts per sample were estimated from amplification of reference gene primers within the assay. To quantify the absolute abundance of each unique TCRbeta CDR3 rearrangement, sequence reads were collapsed and filtered. Productive Simpson clonality was computed per sample as the square root of Simpson's diversity index over productive rearrangements. TCRdb limited this immuneACCESS table to in-frame rearrangements with V and J called. A share of clones is missing; checked studies link under half to unresolved V genes, and the rest is unexplained. V and J calls plus clone size are reproduced from that table; the DNA served to infer D and trimming. Here the sample has 450,000 to 500,000 clones; 70% to 90% occur a single time. The ten largest clones represent 3.2% of the sample.

The receptor comes from a human donor in a cohort sampled during active COVID-19. Sequencing input: peripheral blood. Here the chain combines TRBV7-9 and TRBJ2-3; no D gene is confidently identified. The DNA sequence is given as TGTGCCAGCAGCTTTCATAGTGCAGATACGCAGTATTTT. This yields the protein CASSFHSADTQYF.